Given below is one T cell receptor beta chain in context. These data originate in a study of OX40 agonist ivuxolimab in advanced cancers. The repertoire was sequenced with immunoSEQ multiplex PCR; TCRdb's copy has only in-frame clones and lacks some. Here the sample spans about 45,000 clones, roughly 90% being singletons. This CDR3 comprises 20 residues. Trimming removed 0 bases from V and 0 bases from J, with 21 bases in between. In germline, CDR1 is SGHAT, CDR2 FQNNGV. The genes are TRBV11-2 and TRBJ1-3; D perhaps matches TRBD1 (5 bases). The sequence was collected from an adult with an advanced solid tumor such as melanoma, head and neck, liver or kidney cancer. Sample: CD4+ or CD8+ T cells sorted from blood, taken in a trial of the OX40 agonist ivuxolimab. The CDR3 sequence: CASSLDSWDEAFFSGNTIYF. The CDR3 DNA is TGTGCCAGCAGCTTAGATTCTTGGGACGAGGCTTTTTTCTCTGGAAACACCATATATTTT. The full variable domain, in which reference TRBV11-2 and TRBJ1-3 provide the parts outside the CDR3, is EAGVAQSPRYKIIEKRQSVAFWCNPISGHATLYWYQQILGQGPKLLIQFQNNGVVDDSQLPKDRFSAERLKGVDSTLKIQPAKLEDSAVYLCASSLDSWDEAFFSGNTIYFGEGSWLTVV.